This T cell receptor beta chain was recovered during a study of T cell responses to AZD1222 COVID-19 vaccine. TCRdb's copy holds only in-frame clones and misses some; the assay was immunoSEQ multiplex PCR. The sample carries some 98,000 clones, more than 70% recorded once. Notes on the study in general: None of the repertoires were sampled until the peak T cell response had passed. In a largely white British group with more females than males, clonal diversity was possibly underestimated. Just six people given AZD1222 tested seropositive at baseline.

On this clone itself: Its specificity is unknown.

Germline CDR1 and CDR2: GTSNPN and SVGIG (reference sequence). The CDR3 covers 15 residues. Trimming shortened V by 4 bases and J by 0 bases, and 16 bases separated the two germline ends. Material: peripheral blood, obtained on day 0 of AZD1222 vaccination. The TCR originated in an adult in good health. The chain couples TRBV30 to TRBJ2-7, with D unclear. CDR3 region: CAWNDRRAFSYEQYF. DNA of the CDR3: TGTGCCTGGAATGACCGACGGGCCTTCTCCTACGAGCAGTACTTC.